A selection of T cell receptor beta chains follows, all from one sample in a study of cytomegalovirus exposure and HLA in healthy donors. Produced via immunoSEQ multiplex PCR; TCRdb's table is partial and in-frame only. This sample has approximately 160,000 clones, with about four fifths found just once. The source material was PBMCs. The origin of the receptors is a young man in good health and CMV-seropositive. Each CDR3 is given with its conserved first and last residue. A D gene is named only where the DNA matches it firmly. Rows may omit the clone size; those that give it use once, few, many or a size class.

TRBD1	TRBV4-3	TRBJ1-2	-	TGCGCCAGCAGCCAAGAAAACAGGGGGAGCGGCTACACCTTC	CASSQENRGSGYTF
-	TRBV19	TRBJ1-2	-	TGTGCCAGTAGTACCAGGAATCTGGGACAAACCTATGGCTACACCTTC	CASSTRNLGQTYGYTF
-	TRBV6-5	TRBJ2-6	-	TGTGCCAGCAGTTACTCGGCTTCCTCTGGGGCCAACGCCCTGACTTTC	CASSYSASSGANALTF
-	TRBV19	TRBJ1-2	-	TGTGCCAGTAGTATAGTCGAAGGAGTAGGCTATGGCTACACCTTC	CASSIVEGVGYGYTF
TRBD1	TRBV14	TRBJ1-5	-	TGTGCCAGCAGCCCGTGGACAGGGACCGCCTTTTATCAGCCCCAGCATTTT	CASSPWTGTAFYQPQHF
-	TRBV15	TRBJ1-2	-	TGTGCCACCAGCAGAGTCGGCAGGGGCGGCGGCTACACCTTC	CATSRVGRGGGYTF
TRBD2	TRBV7-3	TRBJ2-1	once	TGTGCCAGCAGCCCGCCGGGACTAGCGGGACGTAGGAATGAGCAGTTCTTC	CASSPPGLAGRRNEQFF
-	TRBV7-9	TRBJ2-3	-	TGTGCCAGCAGCTTAGCCACAGGTAGCACAGATACGCAGTATTTT	CASSLATGSTDTQYF
TRBD2	TRBV7-2	TRBJ2-2	-	TGTGCCAGCAGTACTAGCGGGGGGGACACCGGGGAGCTGTTTTTT	CASSTSGGDTGELFF
-	TRBV6-7	TRBJ1-6	few	TGTGCCAGCATGAATTCCAAAGGGGTGGAGAATTCACCCCTCCACTTT	CASMNSKGVENSPLHF
TRBD1	TRBV28	TRBJ2-6	-	TGTGCCAGCAGTCTCAGGGGGCCCTCCTCTGGGGCCAACGTCCTGACTTTC	CASSLRGPSSGANVLTF
-	TRBV10-3	TRBJ1-1	-	TGTGCCATCAGTGAGGAGGGTACCAGCCCCTCGCTGAACACTGAAGCTTTCTTT	CAISEEGTSPSLNTEAFF
TRBD1	TRBV15	TRBJ2-1	-	TGTGCCATTCAACCGGGACAGGGGGTCGATGAGCAGTTCTTC	CAIQPGQGVDEQFF
TRBD1	TRBV18	TRBJ1-1	-	TGTGCCAGCTCACCTGAACAGGGGGCCGCCTTGGGTGAAGCTTTCTTT	CASSPEQGAALGEAFF
-	TRBV7-9	TRBJ2-3	-	TGTGCCAGCAGCTTATTAGCGGGACAGGGTTTTGGCACAGATACGCAGTATTTT	CASSLLAGQGFGTDTQYF
TRBD1	TRBV10-1	TRBJ2-7	few	TGCGCCAGCAGTGAGTCCTCGACAGGGGGTAGTTACGAGCAGTACTTC	CASSESSTGGSYEQYF
TRBD1	TRBV5-4	TRBJ1-4	-	TGTGCCAGCAGCTTGGACAGGGGGAGTGAAAAACTGTTTTTT	CASSLDRGSEKLFF
-	TRBV9	TRBJ1-6	-	TGTGCCAGCAGCGTAGAAGGGGGATCCCCCGGCTCACCCCTCCACTTT	CASSVEGGSPGSPLHF
TRBD2	TRBV5-6	TRBJ2-7	once	TGTGCCAGCAGCCCGAGAGCCGGGACTAGGGTGGTCGAGCAGTACTTC	CASSPRAGTRVVEQYF
TRBD2	TRBV6-1	TRBJ2-7	-	TGTGCCAGCAGTGTACTAGCGGGGGCCTCCTACGAGCAGTACTTC	CASSVLAGASYEQYF
-	TRBV19	TRBJ2-5	-	TGTGCCAGTAGTCCTCGACAGATCCAAGAGACCCAGTACTTC	CASSPRQIQETQYF
-	TRBV6-5	TRBJ2-1	once	TGTGCCAGCAGTTACGTGGGGGGGCTCGGCAATGAGCAGTTCTTC	CASSYVGGLGNEQFF
-	TRBV5-4	TRBJ2-7	once	TGTGCCAGCAAGGGACCGAAGGAGGGGTACGAGCAGTACTTC	CASKGPKEGYEQYF
TRBD1	TRBV18	TRBJ2-1	-	TGTGCCAGCTCACCAGGACAGGGATTTGAGCAGTTCTTC	CASSPGQGFEQFF
-	TRBV7-9	TRBJ2-2	-	TGTGCCAGCAGCCCCAAAGGGGGTCGGAGGTCCGGGGAGCTGTTTTTT	CASSPKGGRRSGELFF
TRBD1	TRBV28	TRBJ1-2	few	TGTGCCAGCAGCTCTGGACAGGAACAGATGGGTTGGTATGGCTACACCTTC	CASSSGQEQMGWYGYTF
TRBD1	TRBV9	TRBJ1-3	few	TGTGCCAGCAGCCCATGGAGGGGGCCGGGAAACACCATATATTTT	CASSPWRGPGNTIYF
-	TRBV5-1	TRBJ1-1	-	TGCGCCAGCAGCTTGGATGGGGCCCCAGGAGCCTCCACTGAAGCTTTCTTT	CASSLDGAPGASTEAFF
TRBD1	TRBV28	TRBJ2-6	-	TGTGCCAGCAGTACCGGGACAGGTTACTCTGGGGCCAACGTCCTGACTTTC	CASSTGTGYSGANVLTF
TRBD2	TRBV19	TRBJ2-5	-	TGTGCCAGTAGTCCCCCGGGACTAGAGTTAGAGACCCAGTACTTC	CASSPPGLELETQYF
-	TRBV7-9	TRBJ1-2	-	TGTGCCAGCAGCCCACAACAAGGCTACACCTTC	CASSPQQGYTF
-	TRBV4-1	TRBJ2-7	-	TGCGCCAGTAGCCAAGCAGTCAGGTCCTCCTACGAGCAGTACTTC	CASSQAVRSSYEQYF
-	TRBV15	TRBJ2-5	-	TGTGCCACCAGCAGAGATTCGGAGGGACAAGAGACCCAGTACTTC	CATSRDSEGQETQYF
-	TRBV28	TRBJ2-1	once	TGTGCCAGCGAGAGGATAGGTGAGCAGTTCTTC	CASERIGEQFF
-	TRBV5-1	TRBJ2-7	-	TGCGCCAGCAGCCCCAGTACACACTACGAGCAGTACTTC	CASSPSTHYEQYF
TRBD2	TRBV4-1	TRBJ2-5	-	TGCGCCAGCGGACTAGCGGGGGGGCATCAAGAGACCCAGTACTTC	CASGLAGGHQETQYF
TRBD2	TRBV5-6	TRBJ2-7	-	TGTGCCAGCAGCTTAAGGGGCGGGGGGGCCTTTGAGCAGTACTTC	CASSLRGGGAFEQYF
-	TRBV10-2	TRBJ1-4	-	TGCGCCAGCAGTGAGGGCGGCGCAACTAATGAAAAACTGTTTTTT	CASSEGGATNEKLFF
TRBD1	TRBV19	TRBJ2-2	-	TGTGCCAGTAGTATAGATCTAGTGGACAGGGCGAACACCGGGGAGCTGTTTTTT	CASSIDLVDRANTGELFF
-	TRBV19	TRBJ2-3	-	TGTGCCAGTAGTGCGGGACTCACCACAGATACGCAGTATTTT	CASSAGLTTDTQYF
TRBD1	TRBV4-1	TRBJ2-1	few	TGCGCCAGCAGCCATAAAGCCGGGACAGGGAACTACAATGAGCAGTTCTTC	CASSHKAGTGNYNEQFF
TRBD1	TRBV7-9	TRBJ1-1	-	TGTGCCAGCAGCTTAGATGGGACAGCCTGGAACACTGAAGCTTTCTTT	CASSLDGTAWNTEAFF
-	TRBV11-2	TRBJ1-1	once	TGTGCCAGCAGGTCGGACTTAGAAGCTTTCTTT	CASRSDLEAFF
TRBD1	TRBV7-2	TRBJ1-2	-	TGTGCCAGCAGCCTAGGGGGACAGGCGACTAACTATGGCTACACCTTC	CASSLGGQATNYGYTF
-	TRBV21-1	TRBJ1-1	-	TGTGCCAGCAGCTTCCATACAGGGGACACTGAAGCTTTCTTT	CASSFHTGDTEAFF
TRBD2	TRBV11-3	TRBJ2-1	-	TGTGCCAGCAGCTTAGGAGGACTAGCGAAGGGTGAGCAGTTCTTC	CASSLGGLAKGEQFF